The TCR beta chain described here comes from a study of blood T cell repertoires in COVID-19. As for the study in general: Samples representing acute and convalescent COVID-19 were sourced from the United States, Italy and Spain. The cDNA or gDNA used as material had been derived from T cells, B-cell-depleted T cells, or PBMCs.

Germline CDR1 and CDR2: MGHRA and YSYEKL. The CDR3 covers 14 residues. V gave up 6 bases and J gave up 4 bases; unmatched junction bases: 6. This study enrolled people aged roughly 18 to 89 from about two dozen US geographic areas. Some clones are missing from TCRdb's copy, which holds only in-frame ones; the method was immunoSEQ multiplex PCR. The profile shows 320,000 or so clones, approximately 88% of them singletons. Sequencing was done on a sample of PBMCs or T cells enriched from blood (not recorded which). The receptor was derived from a man younger than 45 who had recovered from COVID-19. The V call is TRBV4-1, the J call TRBJ1-1, with TRBD1 matching over 9 bases. CDR3 nucleotides: TGCGCCAGCAGTCCGGGACAGGGTTCCACTGAAGCTTTCTTT. Translated: CASSPGQGSTEAFF.